The 6 T cell receptor beta chains given below trace back to one sample, sequenced in a study of OX40 agonist ivuxolimab in advanced cancers. The method was immunoSEQ multiplex PCR; TCRdb's version includes in-frame clones alone and lacks a portion of them. The table has roughly 41,000 clones, 86% seen once. The sequencing here drew on CD4+ or CD8+ T cells sorted from blood, taken in a trial of the OX40 agonist ivuxolimab. The receptor set was obtained from an adult with an advanced solid tumor such as melanoma, head and neck, liver or kidney cancer.

This chain links TRBV7-8 with TRBJ2-5; TRBD2 matches 14 bases. Germline V gene data show CDR1 as SGHVS and CDR2 as FQNEAQ. The CDR3 runs 17 residues. The V gene end was trimmed by 5 bases and the J gene end by 0 bases; junction bases not matched to a gene: 5. CDR3 DNA: TGTGCCAGCAGCCCCCGGACTAGCGGGGGGTACCAAGAGACCCAGTACTTC. It encodes CASSPRTSGGYQETQYF.

This clone was counted a few times. This sequence joins TRBV7-3 and TRBJ2-7, with 8 nucleotides matching TRBD1. The germline V gene has CDR1 SGHTA and CDR2 FQGTGA. The trim removed 1 base at V and 6 bases at J, leaving 2 bases unmatched. The CDR3 has 13 amino acids. The CDR3 sequence is CASSLIQGGEQYF. CDR3 in DNA: TGTGCCAGCAGCTTAATACAGGGGGGCGAGCAGTACTTC.

The chain recombines TRBV2 with TRBJ1-2; no clear D gene. Germline V gene lookup returns CDR1 SNHLY and CDR2 FYNNEI. This CDR3 region has 13 residues. The ends were cut back, 4 bases at V and 9 bases at J, with 15 bases in the middle. CDR3 region: CASSGRGRKSYTF. The CDR3 nucleotides are TGTGCCAGCAGTGGCCGGGGAAGAAAGAGCTACACCTTC.

The chain employs TRBV9 and TRBJ2-5; 8 bases fit TRBD2. V lost 3 bases and J lost 0; bases outside the gene matches: 7. The length of the CDR3 is 16 residues. CDR1 is SGDLS, CDR2 YYNGEE, per germline. This chain's CDR3 is CASSATDGGDQETQYF. The CDR3 bases are TGTGCCAGCAGCGCGACCGACGGGGGGGACCAAGAGACCCAGTACTTC.

The chain couples TRBV4-1 to TRBJ1-2, with 9 positions matching TRBD1. CDR1 is MGHRA and CDR2 is YSYEKL in the germline V gene. This CDR3 has 15 amino acids. J lost 4 bases, V lost 1 base, and 4 bases had no gene match. The CDR3 sequence is CASSQAPGQGYGYTF. The CDR3 nucleotides are TGCGCCAGCAGCCAAGCACCGGGACAGGGCTATGGCTACACCTTC.

This rearrangement joins TRBV6-5 to TRBJ1-6, with D tentatively TRBD1 (5 bases). Per the germline V gene, CDR1 is MNHEY and CDR2 is SVGAGI. Trimming shortened V by 5 bases and J by 10 bases, and 18 bases separated the two germline ends. This CDR3 comprises 15 residues. In DNA form, the CDR3 reads TGTGCCAGCAGTACCACGGGACTTCGGCAATCACCCCTCCACTTT. This translates into CASSTTGLRQSPLHF.